This is a list of T cell receptor beta chains from one sample in a study of blood T cells in healthy people across ages. TCRdb recomputed calls from the 5' RACE reads with MiXCR, one row per CDR3 protein. The table records hundreds of thousands of distinct CDR3 sequences, approximately 49% of them present only once. Material: blood. All receptors derive from a woman aged 60-70 years in good health. Each CDR3 is given with its conserved first and last residue. Fields, in order: clone size, V gene, D gene, J gene, CDR3 length, CDR3 protein, CDR3 DNA. The D gene is left open where the match is weak. Some rows mark clone size as missing; the rest say once, few, many or name a class of expanded clone.

>many|TRBV29-1|TRBD1|TRBJ2-7|14
CSAEGQKGAKEQYF
TGCAGCGCCGAGGGACAGAAAGGGGCTAAGGAGCAGTACTTC
>NA|TRBV28|NA|TRBJ1-6|12
CASSLQGSPLHF
TGTGCCAGCAGTTTACAGGGTTCACCCCTCCACTTT
>NA|TRBV3-1|NA|TRBJ1-1|13
CASSQAGKPEAFF
TGTGCCAGCAGCCAAGCAGGGAAACCTGAAGCTTTCTTT
>NA|TRBV18|TRBD2|TRBJ2-1|15
CASSTRSGGGNEQFF
TGTGCCAGCTCAACTCGTTCCGGGGGGGGCAATGAGCAGTTCTTC
>NA|TRBV7-2|TRBD2|TRBJ2-7|19
CASSTYVGGGAGASYEQYF
TGTGCCAGCAGCACTTATGTTGGAGGAGGAGCGGGAGCTTCTTACGAGCAGTACTTC
>once|TRBV20-1|TRBD2|TRBJ2-7|17
CSATTSGRGISYNEQYF
TGCAGTGCTACGACTAGCGGGAGGGGCATCTCCTACAATGAGCAGTACTTC
>NA|TRBV6-6|TRBD1|TRBJ1-2|11
CASTTGGGYTF
TGTGCCAGCACCACAGGGGGTGGCTACACCTTC
>NA|TRBV18|NA|TRBJ2-1|14
CASLETDSYNEQFF
TGTGCCAGCTTAGAGACAGACTCCTACAATGAGCAGTTCTTC
>few|TRBV7-2|NA|TRBJ2-5|14
CASSRDASQETQYF
TGTGCCAGCAGCCGGGACGCCTCCCAAGAGACCCAGTACTTC
>once|TRBV2|TRBD2|TRBJ2-7|14
CASKSQAGAYEQYF
TGTGCCAGCAAATCGCAAGCGGGAGCATACGAGCAGTACTTC
>NA|TRBV20-1|TRBD1|TRBJ1-3|14
CSARVGTGGYPIYF
TGCAGTGCTAGAGTCGGGACAGGGGGCTATCCCATATATTTT
>NA|TRBV5-5|NA|TRBJ2-5|16
CASSLTPGGAYNEQYF
TGTGCCAGCAGCCTAACCCCCGGGGGCGCATACAATGAGCAGTACTTC
>NA|TRBV20-1|NA|TRBJ1-5|13
CSGRDYSNQPQHF
TGCAGTGGCAGGGACTATAGCAATCAGCCCCAGCATTTT
>few|TRBV7-8|TRBD2|TRBJ2-7|19
CASSLDSGLAVLTSYEQYF
TGTGCCAGCAGCTTAGATTCGGGACTAGCGGTTCTTACTTCCTACGAGCAGTACTTC
>few|TRBV28|TRBD2|TRBJ2-1|16
CASTDHTGTSSYEQFF
TGTGCCAGCACCGATCACACCGGGACTAGCTCTTATGAGCAGTTCTTC
>NA|TRBV12-3/TRBV12-4|TRBD2|TRBJ2-7|14
CASSISGIQYEQYF
TGTGCCAGCAGTATTAGCGGGATACAGTACGAGCAGTACTTC
>NA|TRBV7-6|NA|TRBJ1-6|15
CASSQRVTYNSPLHF
TGTGCCAGCAGTCAAAGGGTTACTTATAATTCACCCCTCCACTTT
>few|TRBV12-3/TRBV12-4|TRBD1|TRBJ2-7|14
CASSKTGGNYEQYF
TGTGCCAGCAGCAAGACAGGGGGCAATTACGAGCAGTACTTC
>few|TRBV18|NA|TRBJ2-7|14
CASSPPGQVYEQYF
TGTGCCAGCTCACCACCGGGACAAGTCTACGAGCAGTACTTC
>few|TRBV6-2/TRBV6-3|NA|TRBJ2-7|12
CASSPRDSEQYF
TGTGCCAGCAGCCCGCGGGATTCCGAGCAGTACTTC
>NA|TRBV11-3|TRBD2|TRBJ2-7|15
CGSSLHSGSTYEQYF
TGTGGCAGCAGCTTACACAGCGGGAGCACCTACGAGCAGTACTTC
>NA|TRBV6-1|NA|TRBJ2-1|12
CASSSTANEQFF
TGTGCCAGCAGTTCTACGGCAAATGAGCAGTTCTTC
>few|TRBV28|TRBD1|TRBJ2-3|14
CASSGQGSPDTQYF
TGTGCCAGCAGCGGACAGGGGTCACCAGATACGCAGTATTTT
>many|TRBV2|NA|TRBJ1-2|14
CASSPQGGNYGYTF
TGTGCCAGCAGCCCACAGGGCGGTAACTATGGCTACACCTTC
>NA|TRBV4-2|TRBD1|TRBJ2-7|16
CASSRDRTGEYYEQYF
TGTGCCAGCAGCCGAGATAGGACAGGGGAATACTACGAGCAGTACTTC
>NA|TRBV7-2|NA|TRBJ2-1|15
CASSLGVGDYNEQFF
TGTGCCAGCAGCTTAGGTGTCGGAGACTACAATGAGCAGTTCTTC
>NA|TRBV7-2|TRBD2|TRBJ2-7|19
CASSLAGTSFKLSSYEQYF
TGTGCCAGCAGCTTAGCCGGGACTAGCTTTAAATTAAGCTCCTACGAGCAGTACTTC
>NA|TRBV29-1|NA|TRBJ2-1|14
CSVLGGQGTNEQFF
TGCAGCGTCCTGGGCGGACAAGGAACAAATGAGCAGTTCTTC
>few|TRBV6-6|TRBD2|TRBJ2-3|11
CASILADTQYF
TGTGCCAGCATACTAGCGGATACGCAGTATTTT
>NA|TRBV4-3|NA|TRBJ1-1|15
CASSQDDRGNTEAFF
TGCGCCAGCAGCCAAGATGATCGGGGGAACACTGAAGCTTTCTTT
>NA|TRBV6-2/TRBV6-3|NA|TRBJ1-1|16
CASNPGPGLGHTEAFF
TGTGCCAGCAATCCGGGCCCGGGGTTGGGACACACTGAAGCTTTCTTT
>NA|TRBV4-2|NA|TRBJ2-4|15
CASSQDLGAKNIQYF
TGTGCCAGCAGCCAAGATTTAGGGGCCAAAAACATTCAGTACTTC
>NA|TRBV3-1|NA|TRBJ2-3|12
CASSQLPDTQYF
TGTGCCAGCAGCCAATTGCCAGATACGCAGTATTTT
>few|TRBV5-5|NA|TRBJ2-7|13
CASSRVGTYEQYF
TGTGCCAGCAGCCGGGTGGGGACCTACGAGCAGTACTTC
>NA|TRBV7-2|TRBD2|TRBJ2-3|17
CASSFPQRAGTRSTQYF
TGTGCCAGCAGCTTCCCACAAAGGGCAGGGACTAGAAGTACGCAGTATTTT
>once|TRBV20-1|TRBD2|TRBJ2-1|19
CSARPGTSGSIASYNEQFF
TGCAGTGCTAGACCGGGGACTAGCGGAAGTATCGCCTCCTACAATGAGCAGTTCTTC
>NA|TRBV28|NA|TRBJ1-5|14
CASSRLYSNQPQHF
TGTGCCAGCAGTAGGCTATATAGCAATCAGCCCCAGCATTTT
>NA|TRBV4-1|TRBD2|TRBJ2-3|15
CASRLGTSNTDTQYF
TGCGCCAGCAGGCTGGGGACTAGCAACACAGATACGCAGTATTTT
>many|TRBV15|NA|TRBJ2-7|12
CATGFGGYEQYF
TGTGCCACCGGATTCGGGGGCTACGAGCAGTACTTC
>NA|TRBV27|TRBD1|TRBJ2-7|15
CASSRLGTGGYEQYF
TGTGCCAGCAGTCGACTCGGGACAGGGGGATACGAGCAGTACTTC
>NA|TRBV20-1|TRBD1|TRBJ2-3|13
CSADRGSIDTQYF
TGCAGTGCGGACAGGGGCTCAATTGATACGCAGTATTTT
>NA|TRBV6-2/TRBV6-3|NA|TRBJ1-6|15
CASSYPPAGPSPLHF
TGTGCCAGCAGTTATCCTCCCGCGGGTCCATCACCCCTCCACTTT
>NA|TRBV20-1|TRBD2|TRBJ2-1|14
CSARAGESYNEQFF
TGCAGTGCTAGGGCGGGAGAGAGTTACAATGAGCAGTTCTTC
>once|TRBV12-3/TRBV12-4|NA|TRBJ2-2|13
CASSCLNTGELFF
TGTGCCAGCAGTTGCCTGAACACCGGGGAGCTGTTTTTT
>NA|TRBV20-1|NA|TRBJ1-1|10
CSAQDTEAFF
TGCAGTGCTCAAGACACTGAAGCTTTCTTT
>few|TRBV29-1|NA|TRBJ2-3|11
CSVALTDTQYF
TGCAGCGTTGCCCTCACAGATACGCAGTATTTT
>NA|TRBV11-2|TRBD2|TRBJ2-7|15
CASSGASGRTYEQYF
TGTGCCAGCAGCGGGGCTAGCGGGAGAACCTACGAGCAGTACTTC
>NA|TRBV25-1|NA|TRBJ1-3|16
CASSESGGPTGNTIYF
TGTGCCAGCAGTGAATCGGGGGGGCCCACTGGAAACACCATATATTTT
>NA|TRBV6-2/TRBV6-3|NA|TRBJ1-5|13
CASSYGGGQPQHF
TGTGCCAGCAGTTACGGTGGAGGTCAGCCCCAGCATTTT
>NA|TRBV11-2|NA|TRBJ2-2|14
CASSRPFFTGELFF
TGTGCCAGCAGCCGTCCTTTTTTCACCGGGGAGCTGTTTTTT
>NA|TRBV29-1|NA|TRBJ2-7|13
CSVGVGVGNEQYF
TGCAGCGTTGGGGTGGGAGTGGGAAACGAGCAGTACTTC
>NA|TRBV7-9|NA|TRBJ2-7|16
CASSPYRTTGLYEQYF
TGTGCCAGCAGCCCGTACCGGACCACTGGCCTCTACGAGCAGTACTTC